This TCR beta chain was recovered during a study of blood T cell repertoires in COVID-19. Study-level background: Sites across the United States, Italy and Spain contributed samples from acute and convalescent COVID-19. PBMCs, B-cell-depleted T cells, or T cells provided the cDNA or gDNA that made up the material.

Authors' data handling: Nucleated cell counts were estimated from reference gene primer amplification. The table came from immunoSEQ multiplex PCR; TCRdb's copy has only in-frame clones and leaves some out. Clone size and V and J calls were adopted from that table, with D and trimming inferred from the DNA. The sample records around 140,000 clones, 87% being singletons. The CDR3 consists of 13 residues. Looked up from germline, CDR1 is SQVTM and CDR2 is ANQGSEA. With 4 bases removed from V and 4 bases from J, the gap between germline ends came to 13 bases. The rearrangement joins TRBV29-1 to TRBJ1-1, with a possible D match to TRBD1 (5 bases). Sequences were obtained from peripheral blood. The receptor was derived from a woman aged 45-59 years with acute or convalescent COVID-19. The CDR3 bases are TGCAGCGTTGTTGTCGGGGGAGGCACTGAAGCTTTCTTT. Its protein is CSVVVGGGTEAFF.